The 15 T cell receptor beta chains below were found in one sample sequenced in a study of graft-versus-host responses after intestinal transplantation. Sequenced by immunoSEQ multiplex PCR; TCRdb stores in-frame clones only, minus some. The sample records over 75,000 clones, roughly 92% being singletons. Their recognized antigens are unknown. The material was unstimulated CD8+ T cells sorted from spleen or lymph node cells, obtained before transplant. These receptors all stem from a human donor who was the organ donor for an intestinal transplant.

This clone was detected only once. The chain uses TRBV9 and TRBJ2-1; 12 nucleotides align to TRBD2. The junction had 6 bases not matched to a gene; V was cut back by 3 bases and J by 8 bases. CDR1 is SGDLS and CDR2 is YYNGEE in the germline V gene. The CDR3 is 15 residues long. The CDR3 region is CASSARTSGNHEQFF. In DNA, the CDR3 is TGTGCCAGCAGCGCCCGGACTAGCGGGAACCATGAGCAGTTCTTC. The variable domain in full, completed from reference TRBV9 and TRBJ2-1, reads DSGVTQTPKHLITATGQRVTLRCSPRSGDLSVYWYQQSLDQGLQFLIQYYNGEERAKGNILERFSAQQFPDLHSELNLSSLELGDSALYFCASSARTSGNHEQFFGPGTRLTVL.

CDR3 nucleotides: TGCGCCAGCAGCTCCGGGACTGGTAGCTTCATTCAGTACTTC. Translation: CASSSGTGSFIQYF. The V gene is TRBV5-1, the J gene TRBJ2-4; TRBD2 might be the D (6 bases). CDR1 is SGHRS, CDR2 YFSETQ, per germline. This CDR3 has 14 amino acids. V dropped 3 bases and J dropped 9 bases, with 16 bases sitting between them.

This chain connects TRBV19 to TRBJ1-1; D gene ambiguous. This CDR3 is built from 15 residues. With 6 bases removed from V and 1 base from J, the gap between germline ends came to 15 bases. Germline values: CDR1 LNHDA, CDR2 SQIVND (reference sequence). The CDR3 loop is CASSTNSIANTEAFF. CDR3 in DNA: TGTGCCAGTAGCACAAACAGCATCGCGAACACTGAAGCTTTCTTT. The whole variable domain, remainder taken from reference TRBV19 and TRBJ1-1, is DGGITQSPKYLFRKEGQNVTLSCEQNLNHDAMYWYRQDPGQGLRLIYYSQIVNDFQKGDIAEGYSVSREKKESFPLTVTSAQKNPTAFYLCASSTNSIANTEAFFGQGTRLTVV.

V is TRBV9 and J is TRBJ2-3; TRBD1 might be the D (6 bases). CDR3 size: 15 residues. V was shortened by 4 bases and J by 3 bases, with 15 bases between the two germline ends. Germline loops: CDR1 SGDLS, CDR2 YYNGEE. The CDR3 DNA reads TGTGCCAGCAGCTCGTACGGGACAACAACAGATACGCAGTATTTT. Translating it yields CASSSYGTTTDTQYF.

V and J are TRBV13 and TRBJ2-1; 9 bases fit TRBD2. This CDR3 contains 19 residues. From germline, CDR1 is PRHDT and CDR2 FYEKMQ (reference sequence). The J segment lost 0 bases and the V segment lost 3 bases, leaving 12 bases of the junction unmatched. CDR3 coding DNA: TGTGCCAGCAGCTTGTATTCCGCACTTAGCGGGAGCTCCTACAATGAGCAGTTCTTC. Protein: CASSLYSALSGSSYNEQFF. The variable domain in full, completed from reference TRBV13 and TRBJ2-1, reads AAGVIQSPRHLIKEKRETATLKCYPIPRHDTVYWYQQGPGQDPQFLISFYEKMQSDKGSIPDRFSAQQFSDYHSELNMSSLELGDSALYFCASSLYSALSGSSYNEQFFGPGTRLTVL.

The table lists this clone with a few counts. The chain employs TRBV25-1 and TRBJ2-7; maybe TRBD1 (6 bases). Between the trimmed V and J ends, which lost 4 bases and 4 bases, there was a span of 11 bases. CDR1 and CDR2 from the germline V gene are MGHDK and SYGVNS. This CDR3 has 13 amino acids. The CDR3 protein is CASSVRDMYEQYF. DNA of the CDR3: TGTGCCAGCAGTGTCCGGGACATGTACGAGCAGTACTTC.

The chain links TRBV9 to TRBJ1-2; 10 bases are a match to TRBD1. With V trimmed by 4 bases and J by 8 bases, 5 bases remained unmatched. The germline gives CDR1 SGDLS, CDR2 YYNGEE. The CDR3 is 13 amino acids. Here the CDR3 reads CASSLGTGDGYTF. In nucleotides, the CDR3 is TGTGCCAGCAGCCTAGGGACAGGGGACGGCTACACCTTC.

The chain joins TRBV9 to TRBJ1-2; a possible D gene is TRBD1 (6 bases). This CDR3 spans 15 amino acids. Germline V gives CDR1 SGDLS, CDR2 YYNGEE. Trimming left V 0 bases short and J 4 bases short, with 13 bases between. CDR3 DNA: TGTGCCAGCAGCGTAGGGGACATCTACCTCTATGGCTACACCTTC. This encodes CASSVGDIYLYGYTF.

The chain couples TRBV28 to TRBJ2-2; 10 bases match TRBD1. V lost 6 bases and J lost 4; bases outside the gene matches: 5. This CDR3 region has 15 residues. Germline V gene sequence: CDR1 MDHEN, CDR2 SYDVKM. The CDR3 spells CASRAGTGVTGELFF. The CDR3 coding sequence is TGTGCCAGCAGAGCCGGGACAGGGGTCACCGGGGAGCTGTTTTTT. The variable domain in full, with the rest retrieved from reference TRBV28 and TRBJ2-2, is DVKVTQSSRYLVKRTGEKVFLECVQDMDHENMFWYRQDPGLGLRLIYFSYDVKMKEKGDIPEGYSVSREKKERFSLILESASTNQTSMYLCASRAGTGVTGELFFGEGSRLTVL.

The chain couples TRBV25-1 to TRBJ2-3; 12 nucleotides line up with TRBD2. The CDR3 extends over 16 amino acids. The ends lost 6 bases at V and 3 bases at J; junction bases unmatched: 7. Per germline, CDR1 MGHDK and CDR2 SYGVNS. CDR3 amino acids: CASRRSTSGGTDTQYF. CDR3 sequence (DNA): TGTGCCAGCAGAAGAAGTACTAGCGGGGGGACAGATACGCAGTATTTT.

V is TRBV7-3 and J is TRBJ1-2; possibly TRBD1 for D (5 bases). Germline-derived CDR1 and CDR2 are SGHTA and FQGTGA. The CDR3 consists of 16 residues. Trimming took off 1 base at V and 6 bases at J, with 18 bases between the two ends. The CDR3 here is CASSLNTDGTVHGYTF. CDR3 coding DNA: TGTGCCAGCAGCTTAAACACAGACGGGACTGTTCATGGCTACACCTTC. The variable domain in full, with the rest retrieved from reference TRBV7-3 and TRBJ1-2, is GAGVSQTPSNKVTEKGKYVELRCDPISGHTALYWYRQSLGQGPEFLIYFQGTGAADDSGLPNDRFFAVRPEGSVSTLKIQRTERGDSAVYLCASSLNTDGTVHGYTFGSGTRLTVV.

This clone showed up just once. The rearrangement links TRBV14 to TRBJ2-6; the match to TRBD1 covers 7 bases. Germline V gene data show CDR1 as SGHDN and CDR2 as FVKESK. Trimming cost V 7 bases and J 3 bases; bases outside gene matches: 12. This CDR3 has 17 residues. CDR3 sequence: CASKGAYPFGGANVLTF. In DNA form, the CDR3 reads TGTGCCAGCAAGGGGGCGTACCCCTTTGGTGGGGCCAACGTCCTGACTTTC. The variable domain in full, with the rest retrieved from reference TRBV14 and TRBJ2-6, is EAGVTQFPSHSVIEKGQTVTLRCDPISGHDNLYWYRRVMGKEIKFLLHFVKESKQDESGMPNNRFLAERTGGTYSTLKVQPAELEDSGVYFCASKGAYPFGGANVLTFGAGSRLTVL.

This clone was recorded once. V gene TRBV5-1 combines with J gene TRBJ2-1; TRBD2 matches 11 bases. J was trimmed by 5 bases and V by 3 bases; bases with no gene match: 7. This CDR3 is built from 16 residues. In germline, CDR1 is SGHRS, CDR2 YFSETQ. The CDR3 protein is CASSWGGLAVHNEQFF. In DNA form, the CDR3 reads TGCGCCAGCAGCTGGGGGGGACTAGCGGTCCACAATGAGCAGTTCTTC.

The chain links TRBV21-1 to TRBJ1-4; TRBD1 is the table's D call and was not checked against the DNA. TRBV21-1 is a listed pseudogene. The CDR3 covers 15 residues. The CDR3 bases are TGTGCCAGCAGCGGGGGGACAGGGTGGGGAGAAAAACTGTTTTTT. Translating it yields CASSGGTGWGEKLFF.

This chain uses TRBV9 with TRBJ2-3, with 7 bases aligning to TRBD1. In germline, CDR1 is SGDLS, CDR2 YYNGEE. V was clipped by 3 bases and J by 0 bases; unmatched bases: 7. The CDR3 runs 16 residues. CDR3 sequence: CASSGRMDRSTDTQYF. The CDR3, as DNA: TGTGCCAGCAGCGGAAGGATGGACAGGAGCACAGATACGCAGTATTTT.